Listed below are T cell receptor beta chains from one sample, sequenced in a study of blood T cells in healthy people across ages. TCRdb used MiXCR to reprocess the 5' RACE reads, holding one entry per CDR3 protein. The sample comprises roughly 680,000 distinct CDR3 sequences, around half of which are singletons, and under 35% rests with the top ten. Sequenced: blood. These receptors came from a woman aged 55-70 years in good health. CDR3s include the opening cysteine and the closing phenylalanine or tryptophan. Fields, in order: clone size, J gene, D gene, V gene, CDR3 DNA, CDR3 protein. D genes are given only for firm matches. Some rows have no size entry. The others give once, few or many, or a class for an expanded clone.

-,TRBJ2-5,-,TRBV10-3,TGTGCCATCAGACGAGGACTCGACTCAGGGGAGCAGTACTTC,CAIRRGLDSGEQYF
-,TRBJ2-7,-,TRBV6-5,TGTGCCAGCAGAGGGGGGTGCGAGCAGTACTTC,CASRGGCEQYF
-,TRBJ2-3,-,TRBV20-1,TGCAGTGTCTGGGAGTCGGGCACAGATACGCAGTATTTT,CSVWESGTDTQYF
many,TRBJ2-3,-,TRBV29-1,TGCAGTCAGACGAAAGCGGCAGATACGCAGTATTTT,CSQTKAADTQYF
many,TRBJ2-7,-,TRBV7-9,TGTGCCAGCAGCTTAGGAACTGACATTTTTCTAACCTACGAGCAGTACTTC,CASSLGTDIFLTYEQYF
-,TRBJ2-7,-,TRBV6-1,TGTGCCAGCAGCCCACCGATTGGAACCTACGAGCAGTACTTC,CASSPPIGTYEQYF
few,TRBJ2-5,-,TRBV3-1,TGTGCCAGCAGCCAACCTCTTGGGGTACAAGAGACCCAGTACTTC,CASSQPLGVQETQYF
-,TRBJ2-7,TRBD2,TRBV2,TGTGCCAGCAGTCCCTACGGGAGGCGCGACGAGCAGTACTTC,CASSPYGRRDEQYF
few,TRBJ2-3,TRBD2,TRBV29-1,TGCAGCGTTAGGACTAGCGGGATAGATACGCAGTATTTT,CSVRTSGIDTQYF
-,TRBJ1-1,-,TRBV20-1,TGCAGTGCTAGTCCGCGGAACACTGAAGCTTTCTTT,CSASPRNTEAFF
-,TRBJ2-3,TRBD1,TRBV5-1,TGCGCCAGCAGCACGGGACAGGTCACAGATACGCAGTATTTT,CASSTGQVTDTQYF
-,TRBJ2-3,-,TRBV28,TGTGCCAGCAGCTGGGGGACCGCAGGCACAGATACGCAGTATTTT,CASSWGTAGTDTQYF
-,TRBJ1-1,TRBD1,TRBV29-1,TGCAGCGTATCTTACAGGGGGCGTATTCACACTGAAGCTTTCTTT,CSVSYRGRIHTEAFF
-,TRBJ1-4,-,TRBV4-2,TGTGCCAGCCACGCGGGGAGAAACGATGAAAAACTGTTTTTT,CASHAGRNDEKLFF
-,TRBJ2-7,TRBD1,TRBV11-3,TGTGCCAGCAGCGCGACAGGGGTCGGGGAGCAGTACTTC,CASSATGVGEQYF
once,TRBJ1-1,-,TRBV6-1,TGTGCCAGCAGTCGCCACTTAGGACGGTCCATGAACACTGAAGCTTTCTTT,CASSRHLGRSMNTEAFF
few,TRBJ2-1,-,TRBV6-2/TRBV6-3,TGTGCCAGCAGTCCAACCAAGGGGCGTGAGCAGTTCTTC,CASSPTKGREQFF
-,TRBJ2-2,-,TRBV30,TGTGCCTGGAGTTTCTGGAACACCGGGGAGCTGTTTTTT,CAWSFWNTGELFF
few,TRBJ2-5,-,TRBV27,TGTGCCAGCAGTAAGCGGACACACGAAGAGACCCAGTACTTC,CASSKRTHEETQYF